The 10 T cell receptor beta chains below were found in one sample sequenced in a study of T cells after yellow fever vaccination. Via MiXCR, TCRdb re-called the 5' RACE reads, giving one row per CDR3 protein. The data hold about 340,000 distinct CDR3 sequences, with about 4% observed a single time. Here the sequenced sample was PBMCs, taken 5 days after the yellow fever booster vaccination. These receptors originate from a man aged 18 to 29 who received the YFV17D yellow fever vaccine.

This clonotype was observed at least ten times. V gene TRBV20-1 combines with J gene TRBJ1-4; the D is unclear. This CDR3 region has 14 residues. Germline V gene sequence: CDR1 DFQATT, CDR2 SNEGSKA (reference sequence). Between the trimmed V and J ends, which lost 0 bases and 10 bases, there was a span of 15 bases. This chain's CDR3 is CSARDPNQLGKLFF. The CDR3 DNA reads as TGCAGTGCTAGAGATCCTAACCAGCTCGGAAAACTGTTTTTT.

This clonotype was recorded many times. V and J are TRBV5-1 and TRBJ1-1; 7 bases fit TRBD1. The V gene end was trimmed by 5 bases and the J gene end by 1 base; junction bases not matched to a gene: 5. The CDR3 totals 14 residues. Germline CDR1 SGHRS, CDR2 YFSETQ. As DNA, the CDR3 is TGCGCCAGCAGAGGACAGGCAGGGAACACTGAAGCTTTCTTT. As protein: CASRGQAGNTEAFF. Using reference TRBV5-1 and TRBJ1-1 for the parts outside the CDR3, the full variable domain is KAGVTQTPRYLIKTRGQQVTLSCSPISGHRSVSWYQQTPGQGLQFLFEYFSETQRNKGNFPGRFSGRQFSNSRSEMNVSTLELGDSALYLCASRGQAGNTEAFFGQGTRLTVV.

This clonotype has at least ten counts. The chain combines TRBV24-1 with TRBJ2-3, with D possibly being TRBD2 (6 bases). Germline V CDR1 and CDR2: KGHDR, SFDVKD. Trimming removed 3 bases at V and 7 bases at J, with 25 bases between. This CDR3 region has 18 residues. The CDR3 protein is CATSDPRRSGTSPYTQYF. CDR3 bases: TGTGCCACCAGTGATCCAAGGCGGTCGGGGACTTCCCCCTATACGCAGTATTTT.

This clonotype appeared a few times. The chain is built from TRBV6-2 or TRBV6-3 and TRBJ2-1; 8 positions agree with TRBD1. The germline V gene has CDR1 MNHEY and CDR2 SVGEGT. Trimming cost V 4 bases and J 3 bases; bases outside gene matches: 5. The CDR3 totals 15 residues. The CDR3 DNA follows: TGTGCCAGCAGTTCCTCAGGGGGCGTCTACAATGAGCAGTTCTTC. As protein: CASSSSGGVYNEQFF.

The V call is TRBV5-1, the J call TRBJ1-2, with D unresolved. The CDR3 runs 14 residues. The V end lost 2 bases, the J end lost 4 bases, and 12 bases lay between the germline ends. Germline CDR1 reads SGHRS; CDR2 reads YFSETQ. Written as DNA, the CDR3 is TGCGCCAGCAGCTTTTCCCGGTTCGGCTATGGCTACACCTTC. It is translated as CASSFSRFGYGYTF.

This clonotype came up many times. The chain links TRBV7-2 to TRBJ1-5; 11 nucleotides line up with TRBD1. From germline, CDR1 is SGHTA and CDR2 FQGNSA. The CDR3 contains 16 residues. V lost 4 bases, J lost 1 base, and 3 bases stayed unmatched. CDR3 residues: CASSWTGGRSNQPQHF. For the CDR3, the DNA is TGTGCCAGCAGCTGGACAGGGGGCAGGAGCAATCAGCCCCAGCATTTT.

This clonotype occurred many times. The V call is TRBV12-3 or TRBV12-4, the J call TRBJ1-2, with a weak D call TRBD1 (5 bases). Trimming pared 4 bases from V and 8 bases from J, leaving 8 bases between. The CDR3 runs to 11 residues. The CDR3, as DNA: TGTGCCAGCAGTTGGGGGTTAGGCTACACCTTC. Its translation: CASSWGLGYTF.

This chain connects TRBV20-1 to TRBJ2-3, with 10 bases that match TRBD2. The V segment lost 2 bases and the J segment 7 bases; nucleotides outside the gene matches: 9. The CDR3 has 15 residues. From germline, CDR1 is DFQATT and CDR2 SNEGSKA (reference sequence). Written as DNA, the CDR3 is TGCAGTGCTAGAAGTAGCGGGGGGTCCACTTATACGCAGTATTTT. The encoded protein is CSARSSGGSTYTQYF.

This chain links TRBV5-6 with TRBJ2-3; D not certain. In germline, CDR1 is SGHDT, CDR2 YYEEEE. The CDR3 totals 14 residues. Trimming left V 0 bases short and J 3 bases short, with 8 bases between. This chain's CDR3 is CASSLAPETDTQYF. Written as DNA, the CDR3 is TGTGCCAGCAGCTTGGCCCCCGAAACAGATACGCAGTATTTT.

As for this clonotype: Just one base apart from a much larger clone, this may be a read error. The chain is built from TRBV7-2 and TRBJ2-1; D gene ambiguous. The CDR3 contains 13 residues. Germline CDR1 SGHTA, CDR2 FQGNSA. The CDR3, as DNA: TGTGCCTGCAGCTTACGGAGCGCCAATGAGCAGTTCTTC. Its protein is CACSLRSANEQFF.